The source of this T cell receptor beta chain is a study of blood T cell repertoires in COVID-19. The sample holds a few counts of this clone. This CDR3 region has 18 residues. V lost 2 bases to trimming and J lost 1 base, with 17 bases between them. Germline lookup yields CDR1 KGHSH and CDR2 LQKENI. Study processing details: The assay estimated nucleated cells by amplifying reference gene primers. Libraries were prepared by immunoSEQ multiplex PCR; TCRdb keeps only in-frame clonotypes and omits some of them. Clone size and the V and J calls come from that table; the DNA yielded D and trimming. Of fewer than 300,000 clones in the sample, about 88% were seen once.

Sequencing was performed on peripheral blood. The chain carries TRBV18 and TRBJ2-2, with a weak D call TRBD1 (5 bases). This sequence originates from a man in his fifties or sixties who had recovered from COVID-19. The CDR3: CASSPSQGTVMNTGELFF. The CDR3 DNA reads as TGTGCCAGCTCACCATCGCAGGGAACGGTGATGAACACCGGGGAGCTGTTTTTT.